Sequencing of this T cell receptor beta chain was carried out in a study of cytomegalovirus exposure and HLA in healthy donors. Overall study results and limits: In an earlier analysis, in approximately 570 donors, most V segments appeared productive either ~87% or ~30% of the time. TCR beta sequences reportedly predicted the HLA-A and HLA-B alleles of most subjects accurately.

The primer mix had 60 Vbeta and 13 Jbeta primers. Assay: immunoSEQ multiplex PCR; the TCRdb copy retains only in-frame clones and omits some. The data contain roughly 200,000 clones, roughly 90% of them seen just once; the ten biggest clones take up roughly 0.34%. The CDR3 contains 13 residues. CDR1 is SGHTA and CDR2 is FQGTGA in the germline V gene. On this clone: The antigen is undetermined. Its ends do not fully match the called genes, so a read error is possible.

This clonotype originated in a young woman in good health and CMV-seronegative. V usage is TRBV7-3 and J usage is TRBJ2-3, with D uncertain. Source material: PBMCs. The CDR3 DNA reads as TGTTCCAGCAGCCTTCAGGACACAGATACGCAGTATTTT. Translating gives CSSSLQDTDTQYF.